Listed below are T cell receptor beta chains from one sample, sequenced in a study of cytomegalovirus exposure and HLA in healthy donors. The repertoire was sequenced with immunoSEQ multiplex PCR; TCRdb's copy has only in-frame clones and lacks some. Found here are more than 95,000 clones, about 80% of them singletons; the top ten hold 1.8%. Input material: PBMCs. The receptors originated from a man aged 18 to 30 in good health and CMV-seronegative. CDR3s include the opening cysteine and the closing phenylalanine or tryptophan. The order of the fields is D gene, clone size, J gene, V gene, CDR3 DNA, CDR3 protein. A D gene is named only where the DNA matches it firmly. A clone size is listed for some rows: how often the clone was seen (once, few, many), or a class if it is expanded.

TRBD1 NA TRBJ2-2 TRBV4-3 TGCGCCAGCAGCCAAGATTGGGGACAGGGGGCCACCGGGGAGCTGTTTTTT CASSQDWGQGATGELFF
NA NA TRBJ1-4 TRBV5-1 TGCGCCAGCAGCTTGGTCCCAGATCAAGCTAATGAAAAACTGTTTTTT CASSLVPDQANEKLFF
TRBD1 NA TRBJ2-2 TRBV6-5 TGTGCCAGCAGTCGGGACAGGGGAACCGGGGAGCTGTTTTTT CASSRDRGTGELFF
TRBD1 NA TRBJ1-5 TRBV2 TGTGCCTCAGGACAGGGGGCGGATCAGCCCCAGCATTTT CASGQGADQPQHF
TRBD1 NA TRBJ2-5 TRBV29-1 TGCAGTGTTAGATTGCAGGGGGCGATTTGGCAAGAGACCCAGTACTTC CSVRLQGAIWQETQYF
NA few TRBJ1-4 TRBV7-9 TGTTCCAGCCGGGGGGAAAAACTGTTTTTT CSSRGEKLFF
TRBD1 NA TRBJ1-4 TRBV19 TGTGCCACCGGGGACAGAAATGAAAAACTGTTTTTT CATGDRNEKLFF
NA NA TRBJ2-5 TRBV9 TGTGCCAGCAGCGTAGCCCCCCAGGAGACCCAGTACTTC CASSVAPQETQYF
TRBD1 NA TRBJ1-4 TRBV11-2 TGTGCCAGCAGCGCCCGGGACAGGGTCGGCGAAAAACTGTTTTTT CASSARDRVGEKLFF
NA NA TRBJ1-2 TRBV5-1 TGCGCCAGCAGTGGCCTTGGGGCAGGCGATGGCTACACCTTC CASSGLGAGDGYTF
NA NA TRBJ2-1 TRBV29-1 TGCAGCGTTTTTTTCCGAGTACCCACGGGCAATGAGCAGTTCTTC CSVFFRVPTGNEQFF
NA NA TRBJ2-7 TRBV7-2 TGTGCCAGCAGCTTAGGAGACAGGTACTACGAGCAGTACTTC CASSLGDRYYEQYF
TRBD2 few TRBJ2-2 TRBV5-4 TGTGCCAGCAGCGTTGATAGCGGGGGGGCTTTCGGGGAGCTGTTTTTT CASSVDSGGAFGELFF
NA NA TRBJ1-2 TRBV29-1 TGCAGCGTTGCGGGTAATGGCTACACCTTC CSVAGNGYTF
NA NA TRBJ1-1 TRBV9 TGTGCCAGCAGCGCGAAAGGGGATGAAGCTTTCTTT CASSAKGDEAFF
NA NA TRBJ1-1 TRBV6-5 TGTGCCAGCAGTTACTCACAGTACACTGAAGCTTTCTTT CASSYSQYTEAFF
NA NA TRBJ1-2 TRBV4-1 TGCGCCAGCAGCCAAGTTTGGACGCGGGGCGCGGATGGCTACACCTTC CASSQVWTRGADGYTF
TRBD1 NA TRBJ1-2 TRBV7-6 TGTGCCAGCAGCCCAGGGACAGGGGGCAGCTATGGCTACACCTTC CASSPGTGGSYGYTF
NA NA TRBJ1-4 TRBV18 TGTGCCAGCTCAACCTCGGGCGGGGGTGAAAAACTGTTTTTT CASSTSGGGEKLFF
NA NA TRBJ1-4 TRBV5-5 TGTGCCAGCAGCTTGGGGGACTATCGGGCGGAAAAACTGTTTTTT CASSLGDYRAEKLFF